One sample yielded the 16 T cell receptor beta chains listed below, sequenced in a study of cytomegalovirus exposure and HLA in healthy donors. Libraries were prepared by immunoSEQ multiplex PCR; TCRdb keeps only in-frame clonotypes and omits some of them. The sample comprises under 250,000 clones, around 90% of which are singletons, and roughly 2% rests with the top ten. Source material: PBMCs. The receptor set was obtained from a woman between 18 and 29 years old in good health and CMV-seropositive.

The chain employs TRBV28 and TRBJ1-5, with 9 nucleotides matching TRBD1. This CDR3 comprises 18 residues. The germline CDR1 and CDR2 sequences are MDHEN and SYDVKM. The J segment lost 5 bases and the V segment lost 0 bases, leaving 11 bases of the junction unmatched. As DNA, the CDR3 is TGTGCCAGCAGTTTATGGGGGACAGGGAGGAGAATCGATCAGCCCCAGCATTTT. Translating gives CASSLWGTGRRIDQPQHF.

This chain connects TRBV4-1 to TRBJ2-7; 11 bases map to TRBD2. Looked up from germline, CDR1 is MGHRA and CDR2 is YSYEKL. The CDR3 sequence is 15 residues long. Trimming at V came to 2 bases and at J to 2 bases, leaving 2 bases not matched to a gene. Written as DNA, the CDR3 is TGCGCCAGCAGCCAATATAGCGGGAGGGCCTACGAGCAGTACTTC. Its protein product is CASSQYSGRAYEQYF.

The chain employs TRBV28 and TRBJ1-1; maybe TRBD1 (6 bases). Trimming shortened V by 2 bases and J by 1 base, and 11 bases separated the two germline ends. The CDR3 runs to 15 residues. Per germline, CDR1 MDHEN and CDR2 SYDVKM. The CDR3 is CASSLRGAGNTEAFF. The CDR3 region has the DNA TGTGCCAGCAGTTTACGGGGGGCTGGGAACACTGAAGCTTTCTTT.

This clone came up once. The rearrangement links TRBV7-6 to TRBJ2-7, with 12 bases lining up with TRBD2. Germline V gene data show CDR1 as SGHVS and CDR2 as FNYEAQ. The CDR3 is made up of 14 amino acids. With 1 base clipped from V and 6 bases from J, the junction kept 1 base outside the gene matches. The CDR3 loop is CASSLGGLAGEQYF. The DNA of the CDR3 is TGTGCCAGCAGCTTAGGGGGACTAGCGGGCGAGCAGTACTTC.

The table lists this clone with a count of one. The V call is TRBV12-5, the J call TRBJ2-3, with 9 positions matching TRBD2. V trimming: 6 bases; J trimming: 1 base; junction bases outside the gene matches: 5. Germline V lookup: CDR1 LGHNT, CDR2 FRNRAP. CDR3 length equals 15 residues. CDR3 residues: CASGLRTSGTDTQYF. The CDR3 nucleotides read TGTGCTAGTGGCCTAAGGACTAGCGGCACAGATACGCAGTATTTT.

The chain joins TRBV5-6 to TRBJ2-7; D remains ambiguous. The V gene's germline CDR1 is SGHDT and CDR2 YYEEEE. The V end lost 3 bases, the J end lost 3 bases, and 10 bases lay between the germline ends. The CDR3 extends over 13 amino acids. CDR3 in DNA: TGTGCCAGCAGCTCCAATCAAAACTACGAGCAGTACTTC. This sequence encodes CASSSNQNYEQYF.

The chain couples TRBV5-1 to TRBJ2-7; no clear D. V lost 4 bases and J lost 2, with 10 bases in between. Germline V gene lookup returns CDR1 SGHRS and CDR2 YFSETQ. The CDR3 totals 13 residues. The CDR3 spells CASSQTGAYEQYF. CDR3 DNA: TGCGCCAGCAGCCAAACCGGTGCCTACGAGCAGTACTTC.

This chain joins TRBV7-2 and TRBJ1-3; tentatively, D is TRBD1 (5 bases). Germline V gene data show CDR1 as SGHTA and CDR2 as FQGNSA. The CDR3 runs 15 residues. V lost 5 bases and J 3 bases, leaving 14 bases between the germline ends. Here the CDR3 reads CASSLSLRDGNTIYF. In DNA, the CDR3 is TGTGCCAGCAGCCTATCCCTCAGGGATGGAAACACCATATATTTT.

CDR3 in amino acids: CASSDSYESDTQYF. DNA of the CDR3: TGTGCCAGCAGTGACTCGTATGAGTCAGATACGCAGTATTTT. The chain links TRBV6-4 to TRBJ2-3; D unresolved. Trimming stripped 0 bases from V and 4 bases from J, with 8 bases between. The CDR3 totals 14 residues. Germline CDR1 is MRHNA and CDR2 is SNTAGT.

V and J are TRBV14 and TRBJ1-3; D call uncertain. CDR3 length: 13 amino acids. The V gene's germline CDR1 is SGHDN and CDR2 FVKESK. V was pared by 0 bases and J by 9 bases, with 9 bases between. The CDR3 spells CASSQDPGPTIYF. Here the CDR3 DNA reads TGTGCCAGCAGCCAAGATCCTGGGCCCACCATATATTTT.

This rearrangement joins TRBV6-1 to TRBJ1-4; tentatively, D is TRBD1 (6 bases). V gave up 3 bases and J gave up 0 bases, with 11 bases separating them. Germline V CDR1 and CDR2: MNHNS, SASEGT. The CDR3 extends over 16 amino acids. The CDR3 here is CASSEPGESTNEKLFF. The CDR3 DNA is TGTGCCAGCAGTGAGCCAGGGGAATCAACTAATGAAAAACTGTTTTTT.

This chain connects TRBV6-5 to TRBJ2-3; D unclear. V was shortened by 3 bases and J by 1 base, with 11 bases between the two germline ends. The CDR3 consists of 15 residues. Germline-derived CDR1 and CDR2 are MNHEY and SVGAGI. In nucleotides, the CDR3 is TGTGCCAGCAGTTATACCGAGTCGCGCACAGATACGCAGTATTTT. As protein: CASSYTESRTDTQYF.

The J gene is TRBJ2-3, the V gene TRBV2; 8 positions agree with TRBD1. Germline V CDR1 and CDR2: SNHLY, FYNNEI. The junction had 9 bases not matched to a gene; V was cut back by 8 bases and J by 2 bases. The CDR3 sequence is 15 residues long. CDR3 protein: CASSKQGVSTDTQYF. The CDR3 DNA is TGTGCCAGCTCGAAACAGGGGGTTTCCACAGATACGCAGTATTTT. Complete variable domain (other parts from reference TRBV2 and TRBJ2-3): EPEVTQTPSHQVTQMGQEVILRCVPISNHLYFYWYRQILGQKVEFLVSFYNNEISEKSEIFDDQFSVERPDGSNFTLKIRSTKLEDSAMYFCASSKQGVSTDTQYFGPGTRLTVL.

This chain uses TRBV7-2 with TRBJ2-3, with 11 bases identical to TRBD2. CDR3 length: 16 amino acids. Germline lookup yields CDR1 SGHTA and CDR2 FQGNSA. V lost 6 bases, J lost 6 bases, and 11 bases stayed unmatched. CDR3 DNA: TGTGCCAGCAGAAAGGCCCGACTAGCGGGACGGGATACGCAGTATTTT. Protein product: CASRKARLAGRDTQYF.

The genes are TRBV14 and TRBJ2-7, with TRBD1 matching over 8 bases. Germline V gives CDR1 SGHDN, CDR2 FVKESK. The V segment lost 1 base and the J segment 6 bases; nucleotides outside the gene matches: 8. The CDR3 extends over 15 amino acids. CDR3: CASSQGQGARFEQYF. CDR3 DNA sequence: TGTGCCAGCAGCCAAGGCCAGGGGGCGCGGTTCGAGCAGTACTTC.

The CDR3 DNA reads as TGTGCCAGCAGCTTAGAGGTGGGAGGCGGAAACACCATATATTTT. Its protein product is CASSLEVGGGNTIYF. This chain connects TRBV7-6 to TRBJ1-3; D is undetermined. Per the germline V gene, CDR1 is SGHVS and CDR2 is FNYEAQ. V lost 1 base and J lost 4, with 11 bases in between. The CDR3 is 15 amino acids. Complete variable domain (other parts from reference TRBV7-6 and TRBJ1-3): GAGVSQSPRYKVTKRGQDVALRCDPISGHVSLYWYRQALGQGPEFLTYFNYEAQQDKSGLPNDRFSAERPEGSISTLTIQRTEQRDSAMYRCASSLEVGGGNTIYFGEGSWLTVV.